The 3 T cell receptor beta chains below all came from one sample that was sequenced in a study of OX40 agonist ivuxolimab in advanced cancers. Measured with immunoSEQ multiplex PCR; TCRdb has only the in-frame clones, and not every one. Of tens of thousands of clones in the sample, more than 80% were seen once. This specimen consisted of CD4+ or CD8+ T cells sorted from blood, obtained in a trial of the OX40 agonist ivuxolimab. The receptors come from an adult with an advanced solid tumor such as melanoma, head and neck, liver or kidney cancer.

The chain uses TRBV6-6 and TRBJ2-7; perhaps TRBD1 as D (6 bases). V lost 6 bases and J 5 bases, leaving 17 bases between the germline ends. Germline lookup yields CDR1 MNHNY and CDR2 SVGAGI (reference sequence). This CDR3 region has 14 residues. The DNA for the CDR3 is TGTGCCAGCAGCCCAACGACAGGCCGGAACGAGCAGTACTTC. Protein: CASSPTTGRNEQYF.

This clone was recorded once. The chain carries TRBV19 and TRBJ2-2; 13 positions match TRBD2. Germline V CDR1 and CDR2: LNHDA, SQIVND (reference sequence). The CDR3 totals 14 residues. V trimming: 10 bases; J trimming: 6 bases; junction bases outside the gene matches: 5. For the CDR3, the DNA is TGTGCCATTGGGGGACTAGCGGGACCCGGGGAGCTGTTTTTT. Translated: CAIGGLAGPGELFF.

CDR3: CASSLEGGTNEKLFF. CDR3 nucleotides: TGCGCCAGCAGCTTGGAGGGGGGAACTAATGAAAAACTGTTTTTT. This rearrangement joins TRBV5-1 to TRBJ1-4, with a weak D call TRBD1 (6 bases). With 0 bases removed from V and 1 base from J, the gap between germline ends came to 7 bases. The CDR3 is 15 residues long. Germline CDR1 reads SGHRS; CDR2 reads YFSETQ.